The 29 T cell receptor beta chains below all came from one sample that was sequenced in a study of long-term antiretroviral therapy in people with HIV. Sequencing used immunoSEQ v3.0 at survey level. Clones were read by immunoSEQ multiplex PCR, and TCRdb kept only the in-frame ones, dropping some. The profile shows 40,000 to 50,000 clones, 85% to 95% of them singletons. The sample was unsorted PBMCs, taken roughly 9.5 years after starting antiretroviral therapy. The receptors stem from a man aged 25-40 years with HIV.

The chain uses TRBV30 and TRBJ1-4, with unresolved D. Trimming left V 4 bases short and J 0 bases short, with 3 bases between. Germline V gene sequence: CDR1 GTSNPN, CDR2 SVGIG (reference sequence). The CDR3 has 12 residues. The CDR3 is CAWTATNEKLFF. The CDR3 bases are TGTGCCTGGACCGCAACTAATGAAAAACTGTTTTTT.

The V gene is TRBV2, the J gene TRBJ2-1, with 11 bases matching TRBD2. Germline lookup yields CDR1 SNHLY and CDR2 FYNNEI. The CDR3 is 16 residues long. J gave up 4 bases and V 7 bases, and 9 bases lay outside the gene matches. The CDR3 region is CASKRSSGGAYNEQFF. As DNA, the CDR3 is TGTGCCAGCAAGAGAAGTAGCGGGGGGGCGTACAATGAGCAGTTCTTC.

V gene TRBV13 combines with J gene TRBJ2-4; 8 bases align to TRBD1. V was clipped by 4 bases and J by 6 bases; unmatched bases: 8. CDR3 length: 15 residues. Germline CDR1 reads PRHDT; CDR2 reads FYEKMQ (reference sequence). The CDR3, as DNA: TGTGCCAGCAGCTCCGGACAGGGATTAGGAAACATTCAGTACTTC. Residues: CASSSGQGLGNIQYF.

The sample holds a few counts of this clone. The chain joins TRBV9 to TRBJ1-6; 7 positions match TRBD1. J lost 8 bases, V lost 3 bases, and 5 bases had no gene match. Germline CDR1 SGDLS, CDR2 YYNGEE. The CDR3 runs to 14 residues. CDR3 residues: CASSATGADSPLHF. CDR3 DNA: TGTGCCAGCAGCGCCACAGGGGCCGATTCACCCCTCCACTTT.

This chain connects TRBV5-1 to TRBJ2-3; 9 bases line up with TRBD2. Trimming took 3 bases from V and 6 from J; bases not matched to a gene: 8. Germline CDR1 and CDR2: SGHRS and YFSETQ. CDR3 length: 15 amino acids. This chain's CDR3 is CASSWAGLAADTQYF. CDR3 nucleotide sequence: TGCGCCAGCAGCTGGGCGGGACTAGCAGCCGATACGCAGTATTTT.

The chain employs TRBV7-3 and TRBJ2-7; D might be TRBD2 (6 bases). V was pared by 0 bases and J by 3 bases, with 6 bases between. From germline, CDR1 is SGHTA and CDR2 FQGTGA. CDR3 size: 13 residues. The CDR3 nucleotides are TGTGCCAGCAGCTTAACAGCGGGCTACGAGCAGTACTTC. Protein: CASSLTAGYEQYF.

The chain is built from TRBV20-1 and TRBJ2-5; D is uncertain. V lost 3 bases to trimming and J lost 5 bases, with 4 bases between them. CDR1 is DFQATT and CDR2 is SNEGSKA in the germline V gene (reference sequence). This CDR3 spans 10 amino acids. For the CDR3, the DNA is TGCAGTGCTAGTGCGGAGACCCAGTACTTC. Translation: CSASAETQYF.

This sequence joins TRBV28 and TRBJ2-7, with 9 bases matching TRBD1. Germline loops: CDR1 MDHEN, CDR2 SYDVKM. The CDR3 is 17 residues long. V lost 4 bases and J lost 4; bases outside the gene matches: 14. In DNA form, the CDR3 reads TGTGCCAGCAGTTCCCGGACAGGGGCTGGGGGGCAATACGAGCAGTACGTC. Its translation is CASSSRTGAGGQYEQYV.

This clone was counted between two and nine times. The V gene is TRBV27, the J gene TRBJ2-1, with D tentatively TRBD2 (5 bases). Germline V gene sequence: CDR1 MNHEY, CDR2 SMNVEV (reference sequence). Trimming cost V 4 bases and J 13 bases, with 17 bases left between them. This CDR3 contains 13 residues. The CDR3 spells CASSSGSVHVQFF. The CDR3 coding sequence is TGTGCCAGCAGTTCGGGGTCAGTTCACGTTCAGTTCTTC.

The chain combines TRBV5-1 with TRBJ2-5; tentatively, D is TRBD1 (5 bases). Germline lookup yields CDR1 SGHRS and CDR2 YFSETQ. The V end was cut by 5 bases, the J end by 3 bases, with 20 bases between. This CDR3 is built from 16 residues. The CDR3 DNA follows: TGCGCCAGCAGAAACCTGCAGGGTGCCGGTGAAGAGACCCAGTACTTC. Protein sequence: CASRNLQGAGEETQYF.

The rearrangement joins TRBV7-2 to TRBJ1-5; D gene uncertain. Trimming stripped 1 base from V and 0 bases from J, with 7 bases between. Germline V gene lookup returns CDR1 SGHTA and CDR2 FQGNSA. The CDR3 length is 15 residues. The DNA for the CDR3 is TGTGCCAGCAGCTTAGTAGCAGCTAGCAATCAGCCCCAGCATTTT. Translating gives CASSLVAASNQPQHF.

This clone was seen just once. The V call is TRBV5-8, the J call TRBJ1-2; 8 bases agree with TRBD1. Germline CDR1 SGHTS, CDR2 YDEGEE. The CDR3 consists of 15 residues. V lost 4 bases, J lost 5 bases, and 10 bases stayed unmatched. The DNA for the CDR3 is TGTGCCAGCAGCCTACACCTGGGACAGGATTATGGCTACACCTTC. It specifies CASSLHLGQDYGYTF.

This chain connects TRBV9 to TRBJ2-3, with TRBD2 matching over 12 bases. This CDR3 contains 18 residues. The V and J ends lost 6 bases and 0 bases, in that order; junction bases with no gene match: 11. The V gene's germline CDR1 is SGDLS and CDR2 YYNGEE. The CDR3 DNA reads TGTGCCAGCAACTTTCCCGGGACTAGCGGGTCTAGCACAGATACGCAGTATTTT. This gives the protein CASNFPGTSGSSTDTQYF.

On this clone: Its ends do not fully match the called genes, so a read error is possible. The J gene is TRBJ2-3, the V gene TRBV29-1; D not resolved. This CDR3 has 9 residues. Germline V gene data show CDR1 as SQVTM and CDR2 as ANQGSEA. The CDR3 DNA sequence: TGCAGCGTTCAAGATACGCAGTATTTT. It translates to CSVQDTQYF.

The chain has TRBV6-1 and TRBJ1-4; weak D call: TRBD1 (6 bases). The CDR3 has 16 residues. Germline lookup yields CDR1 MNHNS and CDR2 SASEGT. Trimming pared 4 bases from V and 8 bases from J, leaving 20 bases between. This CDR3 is CASSGLARGMGEKLFF. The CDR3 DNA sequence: TGTGCCAGCAGTGGTCTGGCGAGGGGGATGGGAGAAAAACTGTTTTTT.

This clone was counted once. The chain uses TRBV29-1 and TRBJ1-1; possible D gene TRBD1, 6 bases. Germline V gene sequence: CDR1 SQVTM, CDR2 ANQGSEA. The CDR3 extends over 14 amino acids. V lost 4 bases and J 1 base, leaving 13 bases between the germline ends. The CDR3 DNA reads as TGCAGCGTTGGCCCGGGACACCAGAACACTGAAGCTTTCTTT. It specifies CSVGPGHQNTEAFF.

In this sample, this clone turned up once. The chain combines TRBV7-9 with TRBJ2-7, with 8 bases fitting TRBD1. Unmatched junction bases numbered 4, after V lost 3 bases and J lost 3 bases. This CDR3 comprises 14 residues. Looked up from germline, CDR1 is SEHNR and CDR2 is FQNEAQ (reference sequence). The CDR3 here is CASSFGTGGYEQYF. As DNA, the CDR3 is TGTGCCAGCAGCTTCGGGACAGGTGGCTACGAGCAGTACTTC.

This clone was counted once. The DNA for the CDR3 is TGTGCCAGTGGTCAAAACTATGGCTACACCTTC. Translating it yields CASGQNYGYTF. The V gene is TRBV19, the J gene TRBJ1-2; D is ambiguous. CDR1 and CDR2 (germline): LNHDA, SQIVND (reference sequence). The CDR3 spans 11 residues. Trimming took 8 bases from V and 2 from J, leaving 6 bases between them. The variable domain in full, with the rest retrieved from reference TRBV19 and TRBJ1-2, is DGGITQSPKYLFRKEGQNVTLSCEQNLNHDAMYWYRQDPGQGLRLIYYSQIVNDFQKGDIAEGYSVSREKKESFPLTVTSAQKNPTAFYLCASGQNYGYTFGSGTRLTVV.

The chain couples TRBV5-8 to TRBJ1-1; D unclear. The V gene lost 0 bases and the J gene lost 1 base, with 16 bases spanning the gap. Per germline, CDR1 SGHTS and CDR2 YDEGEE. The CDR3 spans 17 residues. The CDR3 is CASSLAVTSRGNTEAFF. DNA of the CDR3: TGTGCCAGCAGCTTGGCCGTCACTTCGCGGGGGAACACTGAAGCTTTCTTT.

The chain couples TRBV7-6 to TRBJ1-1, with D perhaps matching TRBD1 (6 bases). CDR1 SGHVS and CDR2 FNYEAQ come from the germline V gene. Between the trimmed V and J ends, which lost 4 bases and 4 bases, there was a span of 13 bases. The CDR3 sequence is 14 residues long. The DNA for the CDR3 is TGTGCCAGCAGCTCCGAGGGGGGCCCCACTGAAGCTTTCTTT. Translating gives CASSSEGGPTEAFF.

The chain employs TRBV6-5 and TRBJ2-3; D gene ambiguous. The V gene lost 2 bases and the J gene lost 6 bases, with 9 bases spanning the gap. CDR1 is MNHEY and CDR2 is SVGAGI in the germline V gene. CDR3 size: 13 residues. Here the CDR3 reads CASSYALGDTQYF. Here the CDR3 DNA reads TGTGCCAGCAGTTACGCCCTAGGGGATACGCAGTATTTT.

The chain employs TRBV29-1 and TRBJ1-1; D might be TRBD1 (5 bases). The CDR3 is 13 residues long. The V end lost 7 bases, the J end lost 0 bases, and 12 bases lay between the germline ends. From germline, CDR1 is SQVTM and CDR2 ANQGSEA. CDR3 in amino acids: CSGLQDLNTEAFF. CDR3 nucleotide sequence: TGCAGCGGATTACAGGACCTGAACACTGAAGCTTTCTTT.

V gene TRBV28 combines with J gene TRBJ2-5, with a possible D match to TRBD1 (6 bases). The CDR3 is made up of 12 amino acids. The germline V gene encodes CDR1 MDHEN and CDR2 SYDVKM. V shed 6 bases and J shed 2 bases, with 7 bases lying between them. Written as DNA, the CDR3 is TGTGCCAGCAGACAGGGTCAAGAGACCCAGTACTTC. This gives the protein CASRQGQETQYF. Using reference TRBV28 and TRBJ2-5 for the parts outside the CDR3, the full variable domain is DVKVTQSSRYLVKRTGEKVFLECVQDMDHENMFWYRQDPGLGLRLIYFSYDVKMKEKGDIPEGYSVSREKKERFSLILESASTNQTSMYLCASRQGQETQYFGPGTRLLVL.

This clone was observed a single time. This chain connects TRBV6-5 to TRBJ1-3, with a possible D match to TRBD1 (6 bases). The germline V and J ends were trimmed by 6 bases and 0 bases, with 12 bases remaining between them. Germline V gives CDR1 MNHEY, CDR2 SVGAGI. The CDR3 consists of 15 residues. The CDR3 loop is CASRAGAHSGNTIYF. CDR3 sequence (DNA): TGTGCCAGCAGGGCAGGGGCGCACTCTGGAAACACCATATATTTT.

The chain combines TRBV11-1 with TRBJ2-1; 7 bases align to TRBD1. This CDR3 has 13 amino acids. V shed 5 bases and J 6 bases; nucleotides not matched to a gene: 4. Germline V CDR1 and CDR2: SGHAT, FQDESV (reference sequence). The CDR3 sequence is CASSNPGGNEQFF. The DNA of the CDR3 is TGTGCCAGCAGCAACCCAGGGGGCAATGAGCAGTTCTTC.

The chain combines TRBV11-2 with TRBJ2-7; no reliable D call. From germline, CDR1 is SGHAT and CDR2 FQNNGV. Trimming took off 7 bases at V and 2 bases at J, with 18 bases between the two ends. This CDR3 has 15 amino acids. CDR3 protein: CASTLSDLRAYEQYV. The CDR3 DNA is TGTGCCAGCACCCTTAGTGATTTAAGGGCCTACGAGCAGTACGTC.

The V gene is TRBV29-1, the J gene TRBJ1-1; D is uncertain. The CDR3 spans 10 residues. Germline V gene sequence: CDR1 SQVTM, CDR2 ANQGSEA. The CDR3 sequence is CTSDLTEAFF. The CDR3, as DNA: TGCACCTCTGATCTGACCGAAGCTTTCTTT.

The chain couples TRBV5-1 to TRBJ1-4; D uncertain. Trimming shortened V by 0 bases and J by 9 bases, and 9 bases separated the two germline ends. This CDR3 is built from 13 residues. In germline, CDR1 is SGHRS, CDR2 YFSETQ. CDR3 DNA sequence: TGCGCCAGCAGCTTGGCGGGGAATCAAAAACTGTTTTTT. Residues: CASSLAGNQKLFF.

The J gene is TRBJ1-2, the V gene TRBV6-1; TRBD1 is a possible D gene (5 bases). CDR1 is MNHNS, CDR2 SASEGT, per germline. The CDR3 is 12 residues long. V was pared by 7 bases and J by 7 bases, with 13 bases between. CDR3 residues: CASTAGVLGYTF. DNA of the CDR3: TGTGCCAGCACAGCGGGGGTTCTTGGCTACACCTTC.